What follows is one T cell receptor (beta chain) and its context. What it binds is unknown. Germline V CDR1 and CDR2: GTSNPN, SVGIG (reference sequence). Trimming left V 0 bases short and J 10 bases short, with 14 bases between. The CDR3 is made up of 13 amino acids. These data are taken from a study of cytomegalovirus exposure and HLA in healthy donors. Study-level points and caveats: According to the study, 160 or so TCR beta chains were cytomegalovirus-associated. Earlier results showed most TCR beta V segments being productive about 90% or about 30% of the time.

A multiplex PCR was run with 60 Vbeta primers and 13 Jbeta primers. Method: immunoSEQ multiplex PCR; TCRdb's copy keeps in-frame clones and lacks some. Among tens of thousands of clones, roughly 67% were seen once, and the ten largest hold approximately 6.3%. Sequenced: PBMCs. The chain couples TRBV30 to TRBJ2-3; a possible D gene is TRBD1 (6 bases). The TCR was taken from a boy aged 5-17 years in good health and CMV-seropositive. This CDR3 is CAWSVETGLPQYF. CDR3 sequence (DNA): TGTGCCTGGAGTGTAGAAACAGGGTTGCCGCAGTATTTT.